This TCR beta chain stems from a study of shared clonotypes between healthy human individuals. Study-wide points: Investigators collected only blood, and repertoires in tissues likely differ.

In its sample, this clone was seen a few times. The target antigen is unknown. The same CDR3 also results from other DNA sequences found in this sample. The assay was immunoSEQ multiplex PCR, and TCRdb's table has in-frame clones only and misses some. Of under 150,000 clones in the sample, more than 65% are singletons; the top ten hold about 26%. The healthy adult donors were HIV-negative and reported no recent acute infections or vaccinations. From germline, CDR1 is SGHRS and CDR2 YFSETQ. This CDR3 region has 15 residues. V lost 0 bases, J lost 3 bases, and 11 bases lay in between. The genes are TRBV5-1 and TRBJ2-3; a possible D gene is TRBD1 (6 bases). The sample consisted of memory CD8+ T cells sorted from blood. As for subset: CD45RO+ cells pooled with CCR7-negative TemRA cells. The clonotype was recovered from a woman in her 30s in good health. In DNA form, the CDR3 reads TGCGCCAGCAGCTTGGCGGGACAAACAACAGATACGCAGTATTTT. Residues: CASSLAGQTTDTQYF.